The next 30 T cell receptor beta chains were all read from a single sample in a study of blood T cell repertoires in COVID-19. The repertoire was sequenced with immunoSEQ multiplex PCR; TCRdb's copy has only in-frame clones and lacks some. The sample yields 250,000 to 400,000 clones, approximately 87% seen once. Material: peripheral blood. The receptors were sampled from a woman aged 25 to 39 with COVID-19, enrolled during active disease.

The chain carries TRBV28 and TRBJ1-5; D ambiguous. Germline-derived CDR1 and CDR2 are MDHEN and SYDVKM. Trimming removed 3 bases at V and 5 bases at J, with 23 bases between. There are 18 residues in the CDR3. The CDR3 bases are TGTGCCAGCAGTTTTTCTCGGGGTTTGGGATCTCTGGATCAGCCCCAGCATTTT. Its protein product is CASSFSRGLGSLDQPQHF.

The V gene is TRBV3-1 (or the pseudogene TRBV3-2), the J gene TRBJ2-5; 10 bases match TRBD1. CDR3 length equals 17 residues. The J segment lost 5 bases and the V segment lost 4 bases, leaving 13 bases of the junction unmatched. Germline-derived CDR1 and CDR2 are LGHDT and YNNKEL (reference sequence). Here the CDR3 DNA reads TGTGCCAGCAGCCTCAGCCCGGGGACAGGGGCGCATGAGACCCAGTACTTC. This gives the protein CASSLSPGTGAHETQYF.

The chain has TRBV29-1 and TRBJ2-1; 11 bases match TRBD1. This CDR3 comprises 13 residues. Germline V gives CDR1 SQVTM, CDR2 ANQGSEA. The junction had 2 bases not matched to a gene; V was cut back by 3 bases and J by 7 bases. Written as DNA, the CDR3 is TGCAGCGTTGAGGGACAGGGGGGTAATGAGCAGTTCTTC. Translation gives CSVEGQGGNEQFF.

The chain has TRBV19 and TRBJ1-5, with a possible D match to TRBD1 (6 bases). Trimming took 5 bases from V and 1 from J, leaving 15 bases between them. CDR1 LNHDA and CDR2 SQIVND come from the germline V gene (reference sequence). This CDR3 is built from 16 residues. CDR3 residues: CASSFQTGLSNQPQHF. CDR3 in DNA: TGTGCCAGTAGTTTCCAGACAGGTTTGAGCAATCAGCCCCAGCATTTT.

V usage is TRBV5-6 and J usage is TRBJ2-2; TRBD2 matches 11 bases. V lost 4 bases to trimming and J lost 5 bases; unmatched junction nucleotides: 4. This CDR3 region has 15 residues. Per the germline V gene, CDR1 is SGHDT and CDR2 is YYEEEE. The CDR3 DNA is TGTGCCAGCAGCCTTATAGCGGGAGGGACCGGGGAGCTGTTTTTT. Its translation is CASSLIAGGTGELFF.

This chain joins TRBV5-5 and TRBJ1-2; D is ambiguous. In germline, CDR1 is SGHKS, CDR2 YYEKEE (reference sequence). V lost 4 bases to trimming and J lost 8 bases, with 15 bases between them. There are 13 residues in the CDR3. The CDR3 DNA reads TGTGCCAGCAGCCCTGCAGTATTCGTCGGCTACACCTTC. This translates into CASSPAVFVGYTF.

V gene TRBV5-1 combines with J gene TRBJ2-2; no clear D. Trimming removed 1 base from V and 1 base from J, with 8 bases in between. The germline V gene encodes CDR1 SGHRS and CDR2 YFSETQ. The CDR3 is 15 residues long. In DNA form, the CDR3 reads TGCGCCAGCAGCTTGAGGCAGGTGAACACCGGGGAGCTGTTTTTT. Residues: CASSLRQVNTGELFF.

The gene calls are TRBV5-1 and TRBJ2-2, with D perhaps TRBD2 (6 bases). Germline loops: CDR1 SGHRS, CDR2 YFSETQ. CDR3 length equals 15 residues. V was clipped by 2 bases and J by 6 bases, with 14 bases between them. CDR3 bases: TGCGCCAGCAGCTTTTTACGGGAGCCCGCCGGGGAGCTGTTTTTT. Translated, it gives CASSFLREPAGELFF.

The J gene is TRBJ2-6, the V gene TRBV27; D remains unclear. The germline CDR1 and CDR2 sequences are MNHEY and SMNVEV (reference sequence). V dropped 5 bases and J dropped 0 bases, with 8 bases sitting between them. CDR3 length: 15 residues. The chain's CDR3 is CASSTTGSGANVLTF. The CDR3 DNA follows: TGTGCCAGCAGTACCACGGGCTCTGGGGCCAACGTCCTGACTTTC.

DNA of the CDR3: TGTGCCAGCAGACCTCGACAGATGAACACTGAAGCTTTCTTT. Its translation: CASRPRQMNTEAFF. The chain links TRBV6-2 or TRBV6-3 to TRBJ1-1; D is perhaps TRBD1 (5 bases). Germline CDR1 is MNHEY and CDR2 is SVGEGT. The CDR3 contains 14 residues. Trimming pared 6 bases from V and 0 bases from J, leaving 11 bases between.

V usage is TRBV7-2 and J usage is TRBJ1-2, with 9 nucleotides matching TRBD1. Trimming cost V 5 bases and J 4 bases; bases outside gene matches: 8. This CDR3 spans 15 amino acids. CDR1 is SGHTA, CDR2 FQGNSA, per germline. The CDR3: CASSARTGEGYGYTF. CDR3 in DNA: TGTGCCAGCAGCGCTAGGACAGGGGAGGGCTATGGCTACACCTTC.

This sequence joins TRBV30 and TRBJ2-2, with D possibly being TRBD1 (5 bases). Trimming took 0 bases from V and 3 from J, leaving 8 bases between them. CDR3 length equals 14 residues. From germline, CDR1 is GTSNPN and CDR2 SVGIG (reference sequence). CDR3 amino acids: CAWSVLQDTGELFF. CDR3 DNA sequence: TGTGCCTGGAGTGTACTACAGGACACCGGGGAGCTGTTTTTT. Drawing the rest from reference TRBV30 and TRBJ2-2, the complete variable domain is SQTIHQWPATLVQPVGSPLSLECTVEGTSNPNLYWYRQAAGRGLQLLFYSVGIGQISSEVPQNLSASRPQDRQFILSSKKLLLSDSGFYLCAWSVLQDTGELFFGEGSRLTVL.

The genes are TRBV11-3 and TRBJ1-4; D gene unclear. Between the trimmed V and J ends, which lost 8 bases and 3 bases, there was a span of 7 bases. CDR3 length: 12 amino acids. CDR1 is SGHNT, CDR2 YENEEA, per germline. The CDR3 protein is CASPVANEKLFF. The CDR3 region has the DNA TGTGCCAGCCCCGTAGCTAATGAAAAACTGTTTTTT.

The chain has TRBV5-5 and TRBJ2-7; 9 bases match TRBD2. Germline assignment: CDR1 SGHKS and CDR2 YYEKEE (reference sequence). The CDR3 spans 15 residues. V lost 4 bases and J lost 5; bases outside the gene matches: 10. CDR3 residues: CASSGSGSKLDEQYF. CDR3 DNA: TGTGCCAGCAGCGGTAGCGGGAGTAAGTTGGACGAGCAGTACTTC.

The chain joins TRBV2 to TRBJ1-1; no reliable D call. V dropped 2 bases and J dropped 1 base, with 5 bases sitting between them. Germline V gene data show CDR1 as SNHLY and CDR2 as FYNNEI. This CDR3 spans 13 amino acids. Here the CDR3 reads CASSERGNTEAFF. CDR3 DNA sequence: TGTGCCAGCAGTGAACGGGGGAACACTGAAGCTTTCTTT.

The V gene is TRBV30, the J gene TRBJ2-7; D uncertain. CDR1 is GTSNPN and CDR2 is SVGIG in the germline V gene (reference sequence). There are 12 residues in the CDR3. V dropped 1 base and J dropped 3 bases, with 7 bases sitting between them. CDR3 residues: CAWSADNYEQYF. CDR3 sequence (DNA): TGTGCCTGGAGTGCTGACAACTACGAGCAGTACTTC.

The rearrangement joins TRBV20-1 to TRBJ1-4; D possibly corresponds to TRBD1 (6 bases). The CDR3 loop spans 14 amino acids. The germline CDR1 and CDR2 sequences are DFQATT and SNEGSKA (reference sequence). V was pared by 3 bases and J by 7 bases, with 15 bases between. The CDR3 region is CSASFRDKGEKLFF. The DNA of the CDR3 is TGCAGTGCTAGTTTCCGGGACAAGGGTGAAAAACTGTTTTTT.

This clone was detected once. V and J are TRBV2 and TRBJ2-7; unclear D gene. The CDR3 is 14 residues long. The germline V gene encodes CDR1 SNHLY and CDR2 FYNNEI. Trimming removed 8 bases at V and 6 bases at J, with 20 bases between. Here the CDR3 reads CASGAVGGTSEQYF. For the CDR3, the DNA is TGTGCCAGCGGCGCGGTCGGCGGTACGTCCGAGCAGTACTTC.

The chain combines TRBV5-4 with TRBJ2-5, with 10 bases fitting TRBD2. The V gene's germline CDR1 is SGHNT and CDR2 YYREEE (reference sequence). This CDR3 is built from 20 residues. V lost 4 bases and J lost 4; bases outside the gene matches: 22. CDR3 DNA: TGTGCCAGCAGCACTACACGTAACGTTCCTAGCGGGAGTCCGAGAGAGACCCAGTACTTC. The encoded protein is CASSTTRNVPSGSPRETQYF. The variable domain in full, completed from reference TRBV5-4 and TRBJ2-5, reads ETGVTQSPTHLIKTRGQQVTLRCSSQSGHNTVSWYQQALGQGPQFIFQYYREEENGRGNFPPRFSGLQFPNYSSELNVNALELDDSALYLCASSTTRNVPSGSPRETQYFGPGTRLLVL.

The gene calls are TRBV3-1 (or the pseudogene TRBV3-2) and TRBJ2-5, with 8 bases fitting TRBD2. This CDR3 region has 16 residues. From germline, CDR1 is LGHDT and CDR2 YNNKEL (reference sequence). V was clipped by 1 base and J by 1 base; unmatched bases: 5. In DNA, the CDR3 is TGTGCCAGCAGCCAAGCGACCAGCGGGGGCCAAGAGACCCAGTACTTC. This encodes CASSQATSGGQETQYF.

The gene calls are TRBV24-1 and TRBJ2-2, with D unresolved. V lost 12 bases, J lost 4 bases, and 11 bases lay in between. The CDR3 extends over 12 amino acids. Germline CDR1 KGHDR, CDR2 SFDVKD. CDR3 sequence (DNA): TGTGCCTCCGGAGTGCCCACCGGGGAGCTGTTTTTT. This gives the protein CASGVPTGELFF.

V is TRBV12-3 or TRBV12-4 and J is TRBJ2-5; TRBD2 matches at 10 bases. The CDR3 loop spans 13 amino acids. V gave up 7 bases and J gave up 6 bases; unmatched junction bases: 5. Here the CDR3 reads CASKLAGEKTQYF. The CDR3 nucleotides are TGTGCCAGCAAGCTAGCGGGAGAAAAGACCCAGTACTTC.

This sequence joins TRBV19 and TRBJ2-5; 11 bases match TRBD2. V was clipped by 5 bases and J by 1 base; unmatched bases: 12. CDR3 length: 18 amino acids. Germline V gene sequence: CDR1 LNHDA, CDR2 SQIVND (reference sequence). The CDR3 here is CASSPRPGTSGPQETQYF. The CDR3 region has the DNA TGTGCCAGTAGTCCCCGACCCGGGACTAGCGGTCCCCAAGAGACCCAGTACTTC.

The J gene is TRBJ2-2, the V gene TRBV3-1 (or the pseudogene TRBV3-2), with TRBD2 identical over 7 bases. Germline-derived CDR1 and CDR2 are LGHDT and YNNKEL (reference sequence). Unmatched junction bases numbered 11, after V lost 0 bases and J lost 4 bases. The CDR3 sequence is 18 residues long. The CDR3 nucleotides are TGTGCCAGCAGCCAAGATAGGCAGGCGGGAGCTAGCACCGGGGAGCTGTTTTTT. It is translated as CASSQDRQAGASTGELFF.

This clone appeared a single time. This chain joins TRBV3-1 (or the pseudogene TRBV3-2) and TRBJ2-1; TRBD2 matches at 8 bases. The CDR3 contains 15 residues. CDR1 and CDR2 (germline): LGHDT, YNNKEL (reference sequence). Unmatched junction bases numbered 8, after V lost 0 bases and J lost 10 bases. The CDR3 DNA is TGTGCCAGCAGCCAAGATATCGGGGGGGATCGGGAGCAGTTCTTC. As protein: CASSQDIGGDREQFF.

The chain recombines TRBV19 with TRBJ2-6; perhaps TRBD1 as D (6 bases). V lost 4 bases to trimming and J lost 0 bases, with 7 bases between them. Germline values: CDR1 LNHDA, CDR2 SQIVND (reference sequence). The CDR3 is 15 residues long. This CDR3 is CASSTQGSGANVLTF. Written as DNA, the CDR3 is TGTGCCAGTAGTACACAGGGCTCTGGGGCCAACGTCCTGACTTTC.

This clone appeared a single time. V is TRBV6-5 and J is TRBJ1-1; TRBD1 matches 7 bases. This CDR3 is built from 14 residues. The V segment lost 5 bases and the J segment 4 bases; nucleotides outside the gene matches: 7. The germline CDR1 and CDR2 sequences are MNHEY and SVGAGI. CDR3 amino acids: CASSRRGIGTEAFF. The CDR3, as DNA: TGTGCCAGCAGTCGCAGGGGGATCGGCACTGAAGCTTTCTTT.

This chain links TRBV27 with TRBJ1-4; D possibly corresponds to TRBD1 (5 bases). Germline V gene data show CDR1 as MNHEY and CDR2 as SMNVEV (reference sequence). This CDR3 contains 13 residues. Trimming pared 1 base from V and 7 bases from J, leaving 7 bases between. The CDR3 sequence: CASSLLGGEKLFF. The CDR3 DNA is TGTGCCAGCAGTTTATTGGGGGGTGAAAAACTGTTTTTT.

The sample holds a few counts of this clone. One end of the junction is discordant with germline, which a read error may explain. The chain has TRBV15 and TRBJ2-7; D is unclear. CDR3 length: 15 amino acids. Germline-derived CDR1 and CDR2 are LNHNV and YYDKDF (reference sequence). This CDR3 is CATSRRDGSSDEQYF. CDR3 bases: TGTGCCACCAGCCGGCGCGACGGGTCCTCCGACGAGCAGTACTTC. Using reference TRBV15 and TRBJ2-7 for the parts outside the CDR3, the full variable domain is DAMVIQNPRYQVTQFGKPVTLSCSQTLNHNVMYWYQQKSSQAPKLLFHYYDKDFNNEADTPDNFQSRRPNTSFCFLDIRSPGLGDTAMYLCATSRRDGSSDEQYFGPGTRLTVT.

The chain recombines TRBV5-1 with TRBJ2-2, with TRBD2 as a possible D gene (5 bases). Looked up from germline, CDR1 is SGHRS and CDR2 is YFSETQ. Trimming stripped 0 bases from V and 1 base from J, with 10 bases between. CDR3 length: 16 amino acids. The CDR3 reads CASSLVLAENTGELFF. Written as DNA, the CDR3 is TGCGCCAGCAGCTTGGTCCTAGCAGAGAACACCGGGGAGCTGTTTTTT. Complete variable domain (other parts from reference TRBV5-1 and TRBJ2-2): KAGVTQTPRYLIKTRGQQVTLSCSPISGHRSVSWYQQTPGQGLQFLFEYFSETQRNKGNFPGRFSGRQFSNSRSEMNVSTLELGDSALYLCASSLVLAENTGELFFGEGSRLTVL.